This T cell receptor beta chain was captured by sequencing in a study of blood T cell repertoires in COVID-19. Study background: Acute and convalescent COVID-19 specimens originated in the United States, Italy and Spain. Nucleic acid was either cDNA or gDNA, and it came from T cells, B-cell-depleted T cells, or PBMCs.

In the original processing: The authors estimated nucleated cell counts from reference gene primer amplification. The repertoire was sequenced with immunoSEQ multiplex PCR; TCRdb's copy has only in-frame clones and lacks some. That table supplies the V and J calls and clone size; D and trimming were determined from the DNA. This table has 30,000 to 40,000 clones, roughly 85% appearing once. The CDR3 totals 16 residues. Germline loops: CDR1 MNHEY, CDR2 SVGAGI. Trimming took 2 bases from V and 8 from J; bases not matched to a gene: 9. The chain couples TRBV6-5 to TRBJ1-4; TRBD1 agrees at 9 bases. Sequences were obtained from peripheral blood. This TCR was sampled from a man between 60 and 70 years old with active or convalescent COVID-19. The CDR3 coding sequence is TGTGCCAGCAGTTACGGGGCCGGGACAGGGCGAGAAAAACTGTTTTTT. Protein product: CASSYGAGTGREKLFF.